This paragraph reports one TCR beta chain. Its target is not known. This specimen comes from a study of PD-L1 blockade in urothelial cancer. Study summary: Patients took up atezolizumab in 2014 at 1,200 mg intravenously every 3 weeks. Blood yielded a median of approximately 130,000 T cells per sample.

Each PCR contained spiked-in synthetic TCR analog templates. The table came from immunoSEQ multiplex PCR; TCRdb's copy has only in-frame clones and leaves some out. The repertoire includes about 30,000 clones, over 70% of them detected once, and under 4.5% sits in the top ten. General observations from the study: Below-median pretreatment blood TCR clonality predicted better survival.

Germline V gives CDR1 SQVTM, CDR2 ANQGSEA. Trimming removed 7 bases from V and 2 bases from J; junction bases left unmatched: 6. The CDR3 runs 14 residues. The sample in question was PBMCs, obtained around atezolizumab (anti-PD-L1) treatment. The gene calls are TRBV29-1 and TRBJ2-3; TRBD1 matches at 10 bases. The receptor was isolated from a man aged 45-65 years with urothelial cancer. The CDR3 DNA follows: TGCAGCGCAATGACAGGGGGCTTCACAGATACGCAGTATTTT. Encoded protein: CSAMTGGFTDTQYF.